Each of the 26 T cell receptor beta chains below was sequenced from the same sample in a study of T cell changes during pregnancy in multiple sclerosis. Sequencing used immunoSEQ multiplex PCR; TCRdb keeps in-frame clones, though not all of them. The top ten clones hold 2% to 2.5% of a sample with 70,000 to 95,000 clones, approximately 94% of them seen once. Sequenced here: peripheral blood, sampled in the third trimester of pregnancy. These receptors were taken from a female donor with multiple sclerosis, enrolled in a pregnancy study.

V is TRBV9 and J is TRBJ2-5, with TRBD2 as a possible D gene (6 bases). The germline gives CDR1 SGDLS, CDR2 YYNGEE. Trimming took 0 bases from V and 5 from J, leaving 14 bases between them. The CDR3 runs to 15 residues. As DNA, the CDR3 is TGTGCCAGCAGCGTAGAGGAGGGCCGGGCCGAGACCCAGTACTTC. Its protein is CASSVEEGRAETQYF.

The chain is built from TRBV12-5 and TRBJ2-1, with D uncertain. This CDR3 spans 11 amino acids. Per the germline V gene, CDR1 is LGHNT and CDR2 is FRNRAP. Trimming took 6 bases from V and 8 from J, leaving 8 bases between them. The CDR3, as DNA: TGTGCTAGTGGCTTCCTCGATGAGCAGTTCTTC. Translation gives CASGFLDEQFF.

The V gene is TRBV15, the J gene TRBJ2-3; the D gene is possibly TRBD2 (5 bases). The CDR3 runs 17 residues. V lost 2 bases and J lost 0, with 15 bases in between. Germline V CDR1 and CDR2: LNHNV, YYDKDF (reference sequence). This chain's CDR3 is CATSRHPLSGSTDTQYF. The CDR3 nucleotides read TGTGCCACCAGCAGACATCCGCTCAGCGGTAGCACAGATACGCAGTATTTT.

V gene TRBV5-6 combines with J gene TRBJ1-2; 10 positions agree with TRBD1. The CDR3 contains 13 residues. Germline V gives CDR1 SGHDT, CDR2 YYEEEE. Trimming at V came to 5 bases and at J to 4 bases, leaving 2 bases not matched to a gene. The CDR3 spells CASRRTGGYGYTF. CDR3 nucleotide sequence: TGTGCCAGCAGACGGACAGGGGGCTATGGCTACACCTTC.

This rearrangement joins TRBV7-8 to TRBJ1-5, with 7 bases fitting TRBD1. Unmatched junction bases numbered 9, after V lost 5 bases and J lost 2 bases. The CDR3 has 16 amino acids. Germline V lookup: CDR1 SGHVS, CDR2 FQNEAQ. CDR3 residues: CASSPTTGLGNQPQHF. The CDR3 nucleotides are TGTGCCAGCAGCCCGACGACAGGGCTTGGCAATCAGCCCCAGCATTTT.

CDR3: CASSLIPLPGSYEQYF. For the CDR3, the DNA is TGTGCCAGCAGCTTAATTCCCCTCCCCGGTTCCTACGAGCAGTACTTC. J is TRBJ2-7 and V is TRBV11-2; no clear D gene. CDR1 SGHAT and CDR2 FQNNGV come from the germline V gene. This CDR3 has 16 amino acids. V lost 2 bases and J lost 1, with 15 bases in between.

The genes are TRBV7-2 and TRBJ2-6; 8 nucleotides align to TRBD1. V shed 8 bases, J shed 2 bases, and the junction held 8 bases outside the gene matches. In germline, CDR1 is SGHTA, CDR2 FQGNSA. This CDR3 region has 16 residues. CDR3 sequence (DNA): TGTGCCAGCCTGGACAGGGTTCTGGCTGGGGCCAACGTCCTGACTTTC. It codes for CASLDRVLAGANVLTF.

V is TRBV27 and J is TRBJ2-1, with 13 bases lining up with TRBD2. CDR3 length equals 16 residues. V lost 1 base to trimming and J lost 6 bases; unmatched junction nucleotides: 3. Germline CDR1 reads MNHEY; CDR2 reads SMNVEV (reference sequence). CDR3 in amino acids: CASSLLTSGRANEQFF. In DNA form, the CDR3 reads TGTGCCAGCAGTTTATTAACTAGCGGGAGGGCCAATGAGCAGTTCTTC.

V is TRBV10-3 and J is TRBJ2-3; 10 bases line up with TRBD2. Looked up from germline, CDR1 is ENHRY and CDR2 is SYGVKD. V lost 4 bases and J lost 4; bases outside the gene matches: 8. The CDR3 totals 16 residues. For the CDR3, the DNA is TGTGCCATCAGTGCCCAAAGCGGGAGGGCCGCAGATACGCAGTATTTT. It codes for CAISAQSGRAADTQYF.

The CDR3 spells CASSLYRGAVDEQFF. The DNA of the CDR3 is TGTGCCAGCAGTTTATATCGGGGGGCGGTCGATGAGCAGTTCTTC. The chain carries TRBV27 and TRBJ2-1, with a tentative D call TRBD2 (7 bases). V lost 1 base and J lost 8, with 15 bases in between. Germline CDR1 reads MNHEY; CDR2 reads SMNVEV (reference sequence). The CDR3 extends over 15 amino acids.

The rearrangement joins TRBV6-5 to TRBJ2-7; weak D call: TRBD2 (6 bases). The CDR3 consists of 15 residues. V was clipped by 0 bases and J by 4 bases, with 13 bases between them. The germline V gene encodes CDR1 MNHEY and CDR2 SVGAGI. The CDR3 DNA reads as TGTGCCAGCAGTTACTCTGGGACTGGGATTTACGAGCAGTACTTC. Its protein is CASSYSGTGIYEQYF.

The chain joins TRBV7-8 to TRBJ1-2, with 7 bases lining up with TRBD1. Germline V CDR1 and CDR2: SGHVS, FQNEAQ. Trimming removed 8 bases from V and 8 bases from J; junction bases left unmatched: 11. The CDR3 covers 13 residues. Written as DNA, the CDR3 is TGTGCCAGCTATAACGACAGGGCAGGCGGCTACACCTTC. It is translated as CASYNDRAGGYTF.

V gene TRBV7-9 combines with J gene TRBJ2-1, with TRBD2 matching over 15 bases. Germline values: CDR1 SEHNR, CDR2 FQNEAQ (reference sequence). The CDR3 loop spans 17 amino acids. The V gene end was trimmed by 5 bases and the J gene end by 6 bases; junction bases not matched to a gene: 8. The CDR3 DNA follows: TGTGCCAGCAGCGGCGGGACTAGCGGGAGGTTTAGCAATGAGCAGTTCTTC. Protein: CASSGGTSGRFSNEQFF.

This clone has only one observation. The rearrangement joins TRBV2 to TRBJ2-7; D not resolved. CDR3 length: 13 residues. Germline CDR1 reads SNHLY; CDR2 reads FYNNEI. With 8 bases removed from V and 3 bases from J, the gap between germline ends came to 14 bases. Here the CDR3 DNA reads TGTGCCAGCCACCGAGGTAGGATCTACGAGCAGTACTTC. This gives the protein CASHRGRIYEQYF.

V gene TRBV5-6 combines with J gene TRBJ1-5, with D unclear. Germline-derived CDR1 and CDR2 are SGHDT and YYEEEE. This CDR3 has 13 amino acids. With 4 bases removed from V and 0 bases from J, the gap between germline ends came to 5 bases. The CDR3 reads CASSLYSNQPQHF. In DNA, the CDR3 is TGTGCCAGCAGCCTTTATAGCAATCAGCCCCAGCATTTT. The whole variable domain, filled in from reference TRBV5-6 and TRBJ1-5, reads DAGVTQSPTHLIKTRGQQVTLRCSPKSGHDTVSWYQQALGQGPQFIFQYYEEEERQRGNFPDRFSGHQFPNYSSELNVNALLLGDSALYLCASSLYSNQPQHFGDGTRLSIL.

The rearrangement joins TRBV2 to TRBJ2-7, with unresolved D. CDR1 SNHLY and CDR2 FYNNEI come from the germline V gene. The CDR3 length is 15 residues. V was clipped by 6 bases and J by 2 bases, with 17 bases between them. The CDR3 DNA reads TGTGCCAGCAGGCACGCAGGTGTCCTCACCTACGAGCAGTACTTC. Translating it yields CASRHAGVLTYEQYF. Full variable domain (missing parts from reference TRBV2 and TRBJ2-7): EPEVTQTPSHQVTQMGQEVILRCVPISNHLYFYWYRQILGQKVEFLVSFYNNEISEKSEIFDDQFSVERPDGSNFTLKIRSTKLEDSAMYFCASRHAGVLTYEQYFGPGTRLTVT.

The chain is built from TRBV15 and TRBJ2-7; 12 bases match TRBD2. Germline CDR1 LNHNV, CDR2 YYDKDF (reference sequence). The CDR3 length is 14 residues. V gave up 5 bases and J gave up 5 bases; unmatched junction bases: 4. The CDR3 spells CATSPTSGSNEQYF. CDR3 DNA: TGTGCCACCAGCCCGACTAGCGGGAGTAACGAGCAGTACTTC. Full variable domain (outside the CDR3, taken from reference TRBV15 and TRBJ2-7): DAMVIQNPRYQVTQFGKPVTLSCSQTLNHNVMYWYQQKSSQAPKLLFHYYDKDFNNEADTPDNFQSRRPNTSFCFLDIRSPGLGDTAMYLCATSPTSGSNEQYFGPGTRLTVT.

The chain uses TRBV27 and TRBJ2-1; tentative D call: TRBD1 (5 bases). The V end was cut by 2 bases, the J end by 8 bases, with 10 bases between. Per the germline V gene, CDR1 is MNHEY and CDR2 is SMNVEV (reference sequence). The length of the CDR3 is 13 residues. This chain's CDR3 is CASSLGQIYEQFF. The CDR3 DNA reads TGTGCCAGCAGTTTAGGACAAATCTATGAGCAGTTCTTC.

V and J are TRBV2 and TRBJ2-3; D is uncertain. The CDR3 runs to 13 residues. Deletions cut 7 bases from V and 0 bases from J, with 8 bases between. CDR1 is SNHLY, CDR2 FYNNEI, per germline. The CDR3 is CASTGRSTDTQYF. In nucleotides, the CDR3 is TGTGCCAGCACTGGCAGAAGCACAGATACGCAGTATTTT. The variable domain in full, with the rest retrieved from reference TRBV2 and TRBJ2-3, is EPEVTQTPSHQVTQMGQEVILRCVPISNHLYFYWYRQILGQKVEFLVSFYNNEISEKSEIFDDQFSVERPDGSNFTLKIRSTKLEDSAMYFCASTGRSTDTQYFGPGTRLTVL.

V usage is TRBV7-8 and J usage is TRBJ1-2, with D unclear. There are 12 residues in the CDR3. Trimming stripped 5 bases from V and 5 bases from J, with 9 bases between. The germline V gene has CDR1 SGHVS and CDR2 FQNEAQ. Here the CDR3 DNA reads TGTGCCAGCAGCGTCAGCGGGTATGGCTACACCTTC. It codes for CASSVSGYGYTF.

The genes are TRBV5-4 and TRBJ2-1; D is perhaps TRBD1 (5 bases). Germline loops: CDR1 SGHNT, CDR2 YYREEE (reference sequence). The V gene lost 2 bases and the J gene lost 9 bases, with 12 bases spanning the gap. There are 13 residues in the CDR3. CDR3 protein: CASSFIGASEQFF. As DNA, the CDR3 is TGTGCCAGCAGCTTTATAGGGGCGAGTGAGCAGTTCTTC.

The CDR3 DNA sequence: TGTGCCAGCAGCTTGCGCACAGGGAGCTCCTACAATGAGCAGTTCTTC. Its protein product is CASSLRTGSSYNEQFF. The chain uses TRBV5-6 and TRBJ2-1; D possibly corresponds to TRBD1 (6 bases). Per germline, CDR1 SGHDT and CDR2 YYEEEE. Trimming shortened V by 1 base and J by 0 bases, and 11 bases separated the two germline ends. The CDR3 extends over 16 amino acids.

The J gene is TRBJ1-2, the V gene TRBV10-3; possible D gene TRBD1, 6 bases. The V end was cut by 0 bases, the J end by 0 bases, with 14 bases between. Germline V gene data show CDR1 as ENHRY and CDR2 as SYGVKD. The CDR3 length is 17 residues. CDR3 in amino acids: CAISESVGQKANYGYTF. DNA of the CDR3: TGTGCCATCAGTGAGTCTGTAGGACAGAAGGCTAACTATGGCTACACCTTC.

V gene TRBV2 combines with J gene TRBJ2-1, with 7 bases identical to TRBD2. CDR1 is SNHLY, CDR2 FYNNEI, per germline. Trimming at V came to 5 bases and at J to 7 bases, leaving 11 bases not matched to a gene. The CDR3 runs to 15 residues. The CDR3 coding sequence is TGTGCCAGCAGTCCCTGGGGGGGAGTAGGGAATGAGCAGTTCTTC. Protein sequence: CASSPWGGVGNEQFF.

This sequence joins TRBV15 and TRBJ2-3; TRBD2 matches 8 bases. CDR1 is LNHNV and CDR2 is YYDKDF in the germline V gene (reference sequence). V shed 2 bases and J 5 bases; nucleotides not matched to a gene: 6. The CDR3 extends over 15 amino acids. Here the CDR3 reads CATSRSAGTRDTQYF. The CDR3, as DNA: TGTGCCACCAGCAGATCGGCCGGGACTAGAGATACGCAGTATTTT.

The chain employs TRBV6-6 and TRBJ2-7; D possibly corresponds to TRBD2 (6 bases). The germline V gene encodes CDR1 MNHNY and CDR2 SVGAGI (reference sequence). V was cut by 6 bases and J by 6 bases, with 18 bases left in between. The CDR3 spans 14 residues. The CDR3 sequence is CASSRAGREGEQYF. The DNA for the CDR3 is TGTGCCAGCAGCCGAGCGGGCCGAGAAGGCGAGCAGTACTTC.